This T cell receptor beta chain is drawn from a study of T cell responses to AZD1222 COVID-19 vaccine. Study outcomes and limitations: Among vaccine-associated CD4 TCRs, coverage spanned spike, with dominance at 160-218 and 743-854. Two AZD1222 administrations were followed by greater Spike-specific TCR breadth and depth. Unmutated regions of variants are reportedly targeted by nearly half of spike-specific TCRs.

Concerning this clone itself: What it binds is unknown.

Some clones are missing from TCRdb's copy, which holds only in-frame ones; the method was immunoSEQ multiplex PCR. Among about 150,000 clones listed, 80% to 90% were seen once. The V end lost 4 bases, the J end lost 11 bases, and 21 bases lay between the germline ends. Germline loops: CDR1 SGHTA, CDR2 FQGTGA. The CDR3 has 15 amino acids. This sequence was found in an adult who received the AZD1222 COVID-19 vaccine. This chain links TRBV7-3 with TRBJ2-1, with D tentatively TRBD2 (6 bases). Material: peripheral blood, obtained 28 days after the second AZD1222 dose. The CDR3 spells CASSSQPGSGFKQFF. DNA for the CDR3: TGTGCCAGCAGCTCCCAGCCAGGTAGCGGCTTTAAGCAGTTCTTC.